This entry describes one T cell receptor (beta chain). The data were taken from a study of blood T cell repertoires in COVID-19. As for the study in general: Some COVID-19 samples were acute and others convalescent; all came from the United States, Italy and Spain.

Trimming removed 4 bases from V and 7 bases from J, with 20 bases in between. This CDR3 has 15 residues. Germline V CDR1 and CDR2: SGDLS, YYNGEE. Profiled with immunoSEQ multiplex PCR; TCRdb holds only in-frame clones, not every one. The sample consists of approximately 260,000 clones, 89% of them appearing once. The chain employs TRBV9 and TRBJ1-1, with a weak D call TRBD1 (5 bases). Source material: peripheral blood. This sequence was found in a woman aged 40 to 55 who had recovered from COVID-19. The CDR3 sequence: CASSPLGSGRGEAFF. CDR3 bases: TGTGCCAGCAGCCCCTTGGGGTCGGGGAGGGGTGAAGCTTTCTTT.